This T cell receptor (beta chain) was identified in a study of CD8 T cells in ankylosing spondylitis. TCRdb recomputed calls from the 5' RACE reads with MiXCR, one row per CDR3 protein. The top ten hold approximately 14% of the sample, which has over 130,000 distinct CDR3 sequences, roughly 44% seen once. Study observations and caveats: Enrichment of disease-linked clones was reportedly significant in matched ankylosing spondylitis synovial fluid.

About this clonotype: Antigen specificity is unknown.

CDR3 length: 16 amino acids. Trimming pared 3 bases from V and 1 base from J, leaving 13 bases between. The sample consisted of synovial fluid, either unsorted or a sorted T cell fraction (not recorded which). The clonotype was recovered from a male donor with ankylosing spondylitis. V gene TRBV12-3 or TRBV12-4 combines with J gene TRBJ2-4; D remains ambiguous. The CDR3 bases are TGTGCCAGCAGTTTGAGACCTACTTGGGCCAAAAACATTCAGTACTTC. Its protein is CASSLRPTWAKNIQYF.